The next 24 T cell receptor beta chains were all read from a single sample in a study of blood T cell repertoires in COVID-19. Sequencing was performed with immunoSEQ multiplex PCR; in TCRdb, only in-frame clones are kept and a portion is missing. The sample includes 60,000 to 95,000 clones, 90% to 95% of them seen just once. What was sequenced was peripheral blood. The receptors come from a human donor in a cohort sampled during active COVID-19.

By share, this clone counts as medium-sized. This sequence joins TRBV30 and TRBJ1-3; D might be TRBD1 (6 bases). This CDR3 is built from 15 residues. Germline V gives CDR1 GTSNPN, CDR2 SVGIG (reference sequence). V dropped 1 base and J dropped 0 bases, with 10 bases sitting between them. The CDR3 DNA sequence: TGTGCCTGGAGTGAAGACAGGAACTCTGGAAACACCATATATTTT. It encodes CAWSEDRNSGNTIYF. Drawing the rest from reference TRBV30 and TRBJ1-3, the complete variable domain is SQTIHQWPATLVQPVGSPLSLECTVEGTSNPNLYWYRQAAGRGLQLLFYSVGIGQISSEVPQNLSASRPQDRQFILSSKKLLLSDSGFYLCAWSEDRNSGNTIYFGEGSWLTVV.

The rearrangement uses TRBV16 and TRBJ1-2; TRBD1 is a possible D gene (5 bases). Per germline, CDR1 KGHSY and CDR2 FQNENV. The ends were cut back, 1 base at V and 6 bases at J, with 12 bases in the middle. There are 14 residues in the CDR3. The CDR3: CASSQFGGENGYTF. The CDR3 DNA is TGTGCCAGCAGCCAATTCGGGGGGGAGAATGGCTACACCTTC.

This chain links TRBV4-1 with TRBJ1-2; 7 bases match TRBD1. Looked up from germline, CDR1 is MGHRA and CDR2 is YSYEKL. V was pared by 1 base and J by 8 bases, with 4 bases of the junction left unmatched. The CDR3 totals 13 residues. The CDR3 is CASSQGDSPGYTF. Written as DNA, the CDR3 is TGCGCCAGCAGCCAAGGGGACAGCCCCGGCTACACCTTC.

This chain links TRBV7-2 with TRBJ2-5, with 14 nucleotides matching TRBD2. The CDR3 runs to 17 residues. Germline trimming cut 5 bases from V and 5 bases from J; bases unmatched to any gene: 10. Germline V gene data show CDR1 as SGHTA and CDR2 as FQGNSA. CDR3 loop: CASSPRLAGGLGETQYF. For the CDR3, the DNA is TGTGCCAGCAGCCCACGACTAGCGGGGGGGCTGGGGGAGACCCAGTACTTC.

The rearrangement uses TRBV29-1 and TRBJ2-1, with 7 nucleotides matching TRBD1. The CDR3 runs 14 residues. V gave up 7 bases and J gave up 0 bases; unmatched junction bases: 6. Per the germline V gene, CDR1 is SQVTM and CDR2 is ANQGSEA. This CDR3 is CSGGGQPSYNEQFF. In DNA, the CDR3 is TGCAGCGGTGGGGGACAGCCCTCCTACAATGAGCAGTTCTTC.

The chain links TRBV4-2 to TRBJ1-1, with D possibly being TRBD1 (6 bases). Germline CDR1 reads LGHNA; CDR2 reads YNFKEQ. V shed 4 bases and J shed 0 bases, with 9 bases lying between them. This CDR3 has 14 amino acids. DNA of the CDR3: TGTGCCAGCAGCCGAGGACAGTTGAACACTGAAGCTTTCTTT. Amino acids: CASSRGQLNTEAFF.

The V and J genes are TRBV10-3 and TRBJ2-6, with TRBD1 matching 9 bases. This CDR3 region has 17 residues. V lost 6 bases, J lost 0 bases, and 6 bases stayed unmatched. Germline lookup yields CDR1 ENHRY and CDR2 SYGVKD. CDR3 loop: CAISEGQGSSGANVLTF. Here the CDR3 DNA reads TGTGCCATCAGCGAGGGACAGGGAAGCTCTGGGGCCAACGTCCTGACTTTC.

In the case of this clone: At one of its ends the junction is not consistent with the germline gene, which may arise from a read error. This chain connects TRBV5-1 to TRBJ2-5, with 8 bases fitting TRBD1. This CDR3 is 15 amino acids long. Germline V gene data show CDR1 as SGHRS and CDR2 as YFSETQ. This chain's CDR3 is CASSIQDRDQETQYF. The CDR3, as DNA: TGCGCCAGCAGCATCCAGGACAGGGACCAGGAGACCCAGTACTTC.

The CDR3 protein is CASSLQGGVGSYEQYF. The CDR3 nucleotides are TGTGCCAGCAGCTTACAGGGGGGTGTCGGCTCCTACGAGCAGTACTTC. This sequence joins TRBV7-3 and TRBJ2-7; TRBD1 might be the D (7 bases). Trimming removed 2 bases at V and 0 bases at J, with 14 bases between. Germline CDR1 is SGHTA and CDR2 is FQGTGA. The CDR3 sequence is 16 residues long.

In this sample, this clone turned up once. The chain carries TRBV4-1 and TRBJ1-2; 7 bases are shared with TRBD1. V was pared by 0 bases and J by 0 bases, with 10 bases of the junction left unmatched. The CDR3 loop spans 18 amino acids. The germline V gene has CDR1 MGHRA and CDR2 YSYEKL. This CDR3 is CASSQDQAGGWSNYGYTF. CDR3 bases: TGCGCCAGCAGCCAAGATCAGGCAGGGGGATGGTCTAACTATGGCTACACCTTC.

The chain has TRBV4-1 and TRBJ2-1; TRBD2 matches 11 bases. The CDR3 is made up of 16 amino acids. The V gene's germline CDR1 is MGHRA and CDR2 YSYEKL. J lost 9 bases, V lost 1 base, and 8 bases had no gene match. This chain's CDR3 is CASSQVTSGGWSEQFF. The DNA for the CDR3 is TGCGCCAGCAGCCAAGTAACTAGCGGGGGATGGAGTGAGCAGTTCTTC.

This CDR3 reads CASSLVAGPNTEAFF. The CDR3 nucleotides read TGTGCCAGCAGCTTGGTCGCAGGGCCGAACACTGAAGCTTTCTTT. The chain links TRBV5-4 to TRBJ1-1, with D tentatively TRBD1 (5 bases). V was clipped by 0 bases and J by 1 base, with 10 bases between them. The CDR3 loop spans 15 amino acids. From germline, CDR1 is SGHNT and CDR2 YYREEE (reference sequence).

DNA of the CDR3: TGTGCCAGCAGCGACTTGCACAATGAGCAGTTCTTC. Amino acids: CASSDLHNEQFF. The V gene is TRBV7-3, the J gene TRBJ2-1; unclear D gene. The V gene lost 5 bases and the J gene lost 5 bases, with 7 bases spanning the gap. The CDR3 loop spans 12 amino acids. Germline V gives CDR1 SGHTA, CDR2 FQGTGA.

V and J are TRBV7-3 and TRBJ1-5; no reliable D call. The length of the CDR3 is 13 residues. Germline V lookup: CDR1 SGHTA, CDR2 FQGTGA. Trimming left V 8 bases short and J 7 bases short, with 15 bases between. CDR3 DNA sequence: TGTGCCAGCGCGGCCGGAGGGTTGCAGCCCCAGCATTTT. This gives the protein CASAAGGLQPQHF.

The chain joins TRBV7-3 to TRBJ2-1; 7 bases are shared with TRBD2. CDR1 and CDR2 from the germline V gene are SGHTA and FQGTGA. The CDR3 covers 16 residues. The V segment lost 0 bases and the J segment 0 bases; nucleotides outside the gene matches: 2. CDR3 protein: CASSLTRESSYNEQFF. The CDR3 DNA reads as TGTGCCAGCAGCTTAACGCGGGAGAGCTCCTACAATGAGCAGTTCTTC. Full variable domain (missing parts from reference TRBV7-3 and TRBJ2-1): GAGVSQTPSNKVTEKGKYVELRCDPISGHTALYWYRQSLGQGPEFLIYFQGTGAADDSGLPNDRFFAVRPEGSVSTLKIQRTERGDSAVYLCASSLTRESSYNEQFFGPGTRLTVL.

The chain couples TRBV2 to TRBJ2-5; tentative D call: TRBD2 (6 bases). The CDR3 runs 13 residues. Trimming stripped 4 bases from V and 7 bases from J, with 13 bases between. The germline V gene has CDR1 SNHLY and CDR2 FYNNEI. CDR3: CASSGTMFGTQYF. CDR3 DNA: TGTGCCAGCAGTGGGACTATGTTCGGGACCCAGTACTTC.

The chain uses TRBV2 and TRBJ2-1; D not certain. The CDR3 extends over 13 amino acids. Germline V gives CDR1 SNHLY, CDR2 FYNNEI. The V end was cut by 6 bases, the J end by 7 bases, with 13 bases between. The DNA of the CDR3 is TGTGCCAGCAGGCCCCCGGTTTTGAATGAGCAGTTCTTC. Protein sequence: CASRPPVLNEQFF.

The gene calls are TRBV19 and TRBJ2-3; 7 bases are shared with TRBD1. With 3 bases clipped from V and 4 bases from J, the junction kept 7 bases outside the gene matches. CDR3 length: 15 amino acids. Germline CDR1 LNHDA, CDR2 SQIVND (reference sequence). The CDR3 DNA is TGTGCCAGTAGTATTTCGACAGGGCGGGCAGATACGCAGTATTTT. Translation gives CASSISTGRADTQYF.

V and J are TRBV10-2 and TRBJ2-5; 9 nucleotides line up with TRBD1. The ends lost 6 bases at V and 7 bases at J; junction bases unmatched: 6. The CDR3 runs 13 residues. CDR1 and CDR2 from the germline V gene are WSHSY and SAAADI. The CDR3 protein is CASRGTGKGTQYF. The DNA of the CDR3 is TGCGCCAGCAGAGGGACAGGGAAAGGGACCCAGTACTTC.

The chain recombines TRBV9 with TRBJ2-3; 7 bases are shared with TRBD2. CDR1 is SGDLS and CDR2 is YYNGEE in the germline V gene. Trimming removed 0 bases from V and 6 bases from J; junction bases left unmatched: 7. The CDR3 loop spans 15 amino acids. The CDR3 spells CASSVVMRGTDTQYF. The CDR3 bases are TGTGCCAGCAGCGTAGTTATGCGGGGGACGGATACGCAGTATTTT.

The V and J genes are TRBV18 and TRBJ2-7, with D perhaps matching TRBD1 (5 bases). Trimming stripped 3 bases from V and 2 bases from J, with 11 bases between. Germline V gene data show CDR1 as KGHSH and CDR2 as LQKENI. This CDR3 has 14 amino acids. The CDR3 here is CASSPTTVTYEQYF. CDR3 nucleotides: TGTGCCAGCTCACCGACGACAGTTACCTACGAGCAGTACTTC. The variable domain in full, with the rest retrieved from reference TRBV18 and TRBJ2-7, is NAGVMQNPRHLVRRRGQEARLRCSPMKGHSHVYWYRQLPEEGLKFMVYLQKENIIDESGMPKERFSAEFPKEGPSILRIQQVVRGDSAAYFCASSPTTVTYEQYFGPGTRLTVT.

The chain links TRBV10-3 to TRBJ2-2; 7 positions match TRBD1. The germline V gene has CDR1 ENHRY and CDR2 SYGVKD. Trimming removed 6 bases from V and 3 bases from J; junction bases left unmatched: 7. CDR3 length: 15 amino acids. CDR3 residues: CAISIGGADTGELFF. CDR3 bases: TGTGCCATCAGCATAGGGGGCGCGGACACCGGGGAGCTGTTTTTT.

This sequence joins TRBV7-8 and TRBJ1-2; 7 nucleotides align to TRBD1. This CDR3 comprises 15 residues. The V gene's germline CDR1 is SGHVS and CDR2 FQNEAQ. Trimming took 1 base from V and 2 from J; bases not matched to a gene: 4. CDR3 loop: CASSLGRGQNYGYTF. CDR3 bases: TGTGCCAGCAGCTTAGGCCGGGGACAGAACTATGGCTACACCTTC. Full variable domain (outside the CDR3, taken from reference TRBV7-8 and TRBJ1-2): GAGVSQSPRYKVAKRGQDVALRCDPISGHVSLFWYQQALGQGPEFLTYFQNEAQLDKSGLPSDRFFAERPEGSVSTLKIQRTQQEDSAVYLCASSLGRGQNYGYTFGSGTRLTVV.

The V gene is TRBV7-8, the J gene TRBJ1-1, with a possible D match to TRBD1 (5 bases). V lost 8 bases to trimming and J lost 1 base, with 14 bases between them. CDR1 and CDR2 from the germline V gene are SGHVS and FQNEAQ. The CDR3 runs 14 residues. CDR3 nucleotides: TGTGCCAGCTCCCCGGGACTCCCGAACACTGAAGCTTTCTTT. Protein product: CASSPGLPNTEAFF.